This is a list of T cell receptor beta chains from one sample in a study of CD8+ T cells in alopecia areata. Some clones are missing from TCRdb's copy, which holds only in-frame ones; the method was immunoSEQ multiplex PCR. The table records about 280,000 clones, 58% of them present only once. The specimen comprised CD4+ T cells sorted from blood, sampled at week 24, from a patient treated with tofacitinib. Receptors originate from a human donor with alopecia areata. Both conserved end residues are part of each CDR3. The order of the fields is D gene, V gene, clone size, J gene, CDR3 DNA, CDR3 protein. The D gene is left open where the match is weak. The size of a clone is reported for some rows only, either as once, few or many, or as a class for expanded clones.

d_call: -
v_call: TRBV7-6
clone_size: -
j_call: TRBJ2-5
cdr3_nt: TGTGCCAGCAGCTCCCTTGGGGGGGCAGGAAGGACCCAGTACTTC
cdr3_aa: CASSSLGGAGRTQYF

d_call: -
v_call: TRBV19
clone_size: -
j_call: TRBJ2-7
cdr3_nt: TGTGCCAGTAGTTCCCAACCGGGACAAAGTTACGAGCAGTACTTC
cdr3_aa: CASSSQPGQSYEQYF

d_call: -
v_call: TRBV6-1
clone_size: -
j_call: TRBJ1-5
cdr3_nt: TGTGCCAGCAAGATAGAGGCGGTCAGGCAGCCCCAGCATTTT
cdr3_aa: CASKIEAVRQPQHF

d_call: -
v_call: TRBV2
clone_size: -
j_call: TRBJ2-7
cdr3_nt: TGTGCCAGCAAAGAGGGGTCCTACGAGCAGTACTTC
cdr3_aa: CASKEGSYEQYF

d_call: -
v_call: TRBV4-2
clone_size: -
j_call: TRBJ1-5
cdr3_nt: TGTGCCAGCAGCCAAGGGCGGGGTGCGCAGCCCCAGCATTTT
cdr3_aa: CASSQGRGAQPQHF

d_call: -
v_call: TRBV5-1
clone_size: -
j_call: TRBJ2-5
cdr3_nt: TGCGCCAGCAGTACCCCTCCGATCGAGTACTTC
cdr3_aa: CASSTPPIEYF

d_call: -
v_call: TRBV19
clone_size: -
j_call: TRBJ1-5
cdr3_nt: TGTGCCAGTAAGCAGGGACATCAGCCCCAGCATTTT
cdr3_aa: CASKQGHQPQHF

d_call: -
v_call: TRBV6-1
clone_size: -
j_call: TRBJ2-5
cdr3_nt: TGTGCCAGCAGTGAACTTTCAGGGATTCAAGAGACCCAGTACTTC
cdr3_aa: CASSELSGIQETQYF

d_call: -
v_call: TRBV2
clone_size: -
j_call: TRBJ2-2
cdr3_nt: TGTGCCAGCAGTGAAAGAGAACCGAACACCGGGGAGCTGTTTTTT
cdr3_aa: CASSEREPNTGELFF

d_call: -
v_call: TRBV27
clone_size: few
j_call: TRBJ2-1
cdr3_nt: TGTGCCAGCAGTCAGGGTCGTCGGAATGAGCAGTTCTTC
cdr3_aa: CASSQGRRNEQFF

d_call: -
v_call: TRBV19
clone_size: few
j_call: TRBJ2-3
cdr3_nt: TGTGCCACCACCAGGTGGGGGGGCCTCGGCACAGATACGCAGTATTTT
cdr3_aa: CATTRWGGLGTDTQYF